By share, the clone carrying this TCR beta chain ranks as medium-sized. The antigen is undetermined. Around 530 ng RNA was reverse transcribed with alpha and beta constant-region primers. Each of the alpha and beta chains got its own library through chain-specific third strand synthesis with indices. Second strand synthesis was primed from the SP2 site. The library had 12-nucleotide molecular identifiers formed by two random hexamers joined together. Using its own MiXCR run on the 5' RACE reads, TCRdb lists one record per CDR3 protein. The table records thousands of distinct CDR3 sequences, 7% to 10% of them present only once. The data originate from a study of HIV-infected patients and healthy controls. Roughly three months, about 14 weeks, into antiretroviral therapy, follow-up blood was collected. No cell fractionation was done, so the repertoire covers all unsorted peripheral blood T cells. Regarding the study as a whole: Treated samples reflected only about three months of therapy, arguably too short to observe immune reconstitution. During therapy, HIV-associated CDR3s fell significantly in frequency, while CMV-associated CDR3s did not change significantly.

This material consisted of blood, taken during antiretroviral therapy. The receptor was isolated from an adult with HIV infection.

The CDR3, as DNA: TGCAGTGCGACGAGAGGCGGGGATTCACCCCTCCACTTT. Encoded protein: CSATRGGDSPLHF. The chain employs TRBV20-1 and TRBJ1-6; D remains unclear. The CDR3 consists of 13 residues. The V gene's germline CDR1 is DFQATT and CDR2 SNEGSKA (reference sequence). Trimming left V 6 bases short and J 8 bases short, with 14 bases between.